These 32 T cell receptor beta chains were all obtained from the same sample, sequenced in a study of siplizumab effects on memory and regulatory T cells. Profiled with immunoSEQ multiplex PCR; TCRdb holds only in-frame clones, not every one. The profile shows approximately 84,000 clones, around 95% of them singletons. The sample was CD8+ T cells sorted from blood. The receptors derive from a human donor in good health.

The J gene is TRBJ2-7, the V gene TRBV28; perhaps TRBD1 as D (6 bases). Germline V gene lookup returns CDR1 MDHEN and CDR2 SYDVKM. Trimming removed 3 bases from V and 6 bases from J, with 12 bases in between. The CDR3 is 13 amino acids. This chain's CDR3 is CASSLGDIGEQYF. The CDR3 DNA follows: TGTGCCAGCAGTTTGGGGGACATAGGCGAGCAGTACTTC.

The genes are TRBV9 and TRBJ1-5; D remains ambiguous. Trimming took off 4 bases at V and 6 bases at J, with 14 bases between the two ends. The CDR3 contains 14 residues. Germline lookup yields CDR1 SGDLS and CDR2 YYNGEE. The CDR3 DNA sequence: TGTGCCAGCAGCCCCGCGGGTTGGGGTCAGCCCCAGCATTTT. Translating it yields CASSPAGWGQPQHF.

The J gene is TRBJ1-1, the V gene TRBV4-1; 9 positions agree with TRBD1. This CDR3 comprises 18 residues. Losses at the gene ends were 0 bases for V and 3 bases for J; bases not matched to a gene: 11. Per germline, CDR1 MGHRA and CDR2 YSYEKL. CDR3 sequence (DNA): TGCGCCAGCAGCCAAGATACCGTAGGGACAGGGAGGGACACTGAAGCTTTCTTT. Translating gives CASSQDTVGTGRDTEAFF.

This clone showed up just a few times. V usage is TRBV9 and J usage is TRBJ1-1, with D unresolved. The CDR3 extends over 13 amino acids. The germline V gene has CDR1 SGDLS and CDR2 YYNGEE. V was clipped by 1 base and J by 2 bases, with 6 bases between them. Here the CDR3 DNA reads TGTGCCAGCAGCGTATCCCCTAACACTGAAGCTTTCTTT. Translation gives CASSVSPNTEAFF. Variable domain in full (rest from reference TRBV9 and TRBJ1-1): DSGVTQTPKHLITATGQRVTLRCSPRSGDLSVYWYQQSLDQGLQFLIQYYNGEERAKGNILERFSAQQFPDLHSELNLSSLELGDSALYFCASSVSPNTEAFFGQGTRLTVV.

This chain uses TRBV27 with TRBJ2-1, with 9 nucleotides matching TRBD1. Germline CDR1 and CDR2: MNHEY and SMNVEV (reference sequence). V was pared by 6 bases and J by 6 bases, with 12 bases of the junction left unmatched. The length of the CDR3 is 16 residues. The CDR3 reads CASRVLTGGASNEQFF. In nucleotides, the CDR3 is TGTGCCAGCAGAGTTTTAACAGGGGGCGCAAGCAATGAGCAGTTCTTC.

This chain connects TRBV5-6 to TRBJ2-1; TRBD2 might be the D (5 bases). Germline CDR1 and CDR2: SGHDT and YYEEEE. Trimming removed 4 bases from V and 3 bases from J, with 14 bases in between. CDR3 length: 15 residues. The CDR3 sequence is CASSAAESHYNEQFF. As DNA, the CDR3 is TGTGCCAGCAGCGCAGCGGAGTCCCACTACAATGAGCAGTTCTTC.

This clone came up once. This chain links TRBV19 with TRBJ2-3, with D hard to call. The germline gives CDR1 LNHDA, CDR2 SQIVND (reference sequence). The germline V and J ends were trimmed by 3 bases and 5 bases, with 12 bases remaining between them. The CDR3 contains 14 residues. The CDR3 DNA is TGTGCCAGTAGTATTGCCGGCTTGGGAGATACGCAGTATTTT. Protein product: CASSIAGLGDTQYF.

This rearrangement joins TRBV27 to TRBJ1-2; TRBD1 might be the D (5 bases). The CDR3 is 16 amino acids. Germline V gene sequence: CDR1 MNHEY, CDR2 SMNVEV (reference sequence). Trimming pared 4 bases from V and 6 bases from J, leaving 21 bases between. This CDR3 is CASSSDSLGAVNGYTF. The CDR3 DNA follows: TGTGCCAGCAGTTCCGACAGCCTCGGTGCGGTTAATGGCTACACCTTC.

This sequence joins TRBV11-2 and TRBJ2-7; D gene ambiguous. In germline, CDR1 is SGHAT, CDR2 FQNNGV. The V end was cut by 3 bases, the J end by 5 bases, with 11 bases between. The CDR3 extends over 13 amino acids. CDR3 DNA sequence: TGTGCCAGCAGCTTCGTGATGATCCACGAGCAGTACTTC. This translates into CASSFVMIHEQYF.

The rearrangement joins TRBV5-4 to TRBJ2-7; TRBD2 matches 8 bases. The CDR3 extends over 13 amino acids. J lost 3 bases, V lost 4 bases, and 3 bases had no gene match. Per germline, CDR1 SGHNT and CDR2 YYREEE (reference sequence). In DNA form, the CDR3 reads TGTGCCAGCAGCCTTAGCGGGAACTACGAGCAGTACTTC. Residues: CASSLSGNYEQYF.

The V and J genes are TRBV25-1 and TRBJ2-2, with no clear D. Trimming took off 4 bases at V and 11 bases at J, with 8 bases between the two ends. The CDR3 sequence is 11 residues long. Germline-derived CDR1 and CDR2 are MGHDK and SYGVNS. This CDR3 is CASSVNRELFF. The CDR3 DNA reads as TGTGCCAGCAGTGTTAACCGCGAGCTGTTTTTT.

This sequence joins TRBV18 and TRBJ2-1, with D unresolved. Trimming left V 3 bases short and J 0 bases short, with 15 bases between. CDR3 length: 17 amino acids. The germline V gene has CDR1 KGHSH and CDR2 LQKENI. CDR3 protein: CASSPSRHVSSYNEQFF. CDR3 DNA: TGTGCCAGCTCACCCTCCCGGCACGTCAGCTCCTACAATGAGCAGTTCTTC.

The chain couples TRBV19 to TRBJ1-2; no definite D call. Trimming pared 3 bases from V and 6 bases from J, leaving 11 bases between. The CDR3 is 13 amino acids. Germline V gives CDR1 LNHDA, CDR2 SQIVND (reference sequence). This chain's CDR3 is CASSIPGPNGYTF. DNA for the CDR3: TGTGCCAGTAGTATCCCCGGACCGAATGGCTACACCTTC.

This clone was observed once. This chain joins TRBV19 and TRBJ1-2; D not resolved. There are 12 residues in the CDR3. The V gene's germline CDR1 is LNHDA and CDR2 SQIVND (reference sequence). V was cut by 2 bases and J by 7 bases, with 8 bases left in between. The CDR3 DNA reads TGTGCCAGTAGTATACCCAGTCCTGGCTACACCTTC. This encodes CASSIPSPGYTF.

The V and J genes are TRBV28 and TRBJ1-3, with D unresolved. Trimming took off 3 bases at V and 4 bases at J, with 13 bases between the two ends. CDR3 length equals 15 residues. Germline V CDR1 and CDR2: MDHEN, SYDVKM. The CDR3 reads CASSFWDTRGNTIYF. The CDR3 DNA reads as TGTGCCAGCAGTTTTTGGGATACGAGAGGAAACACCATATATTTT. Full variable domain (remainder filled in from reference TRBV28 and TRBJ1-3): DVKVTQSSRYLVKRTGEKVFLECVQDMDHENMFWYRQDPGLGLRLIYFSYDVKMKEKGDIPEGYSVSREKKERFSLILESASTNQTSMYLCASSFWDTRGNTIYFGEGSWLTVV.

The V gene is TRBV4-1, the J gene TRBJ1-2, with unresolved D. V lost 4 bases to trimming and J lost 7 bases, with 10 bases between them. Germline assignment: CDR1 MGHRA and CDR2 YSYEKL. The CDR3 spans 12 residues. The CDR3 bases are TGCGCCAGCAGCCCGGGCCCCGCTGGCTACACCTTC. Encoded protein: CASSPGPAGYTF.

The chain couples TRBV5-1 to TRBJ2-7, with D possibly TRBD2 on 5 matching bases. This CDR3 contains 14 residues. Germline CDR1 SGHRS, CDR2 YFSETQ. Trimming removed 0 bases at V and 7 bases at J, with 14 bases between. The CDR3 DNA reads as TGCGCCAGCAGCTTGGCCCGGGGAAAAGGGGAGCAGTACTTC. Translated, it gives CASSLARGKGEQYF.

This chain connects TRBV7-8 to TRBJ2-7; 8 positions match TRBD2. After removal of 4 bases from V and 4 bases from J, the junction contained 6 bases not matched to a gene. Germline V lookup: CDR1 SGHVS, CDR2 FQNEAQ. This CDR3 contains 14 residues. Written as DNA, the CDR3 is TGTGCCAGCAGCTCCCCCGGGGGGGCTTACGAGCAGTACTTC. It translates to CASSSPGGAYEQYF. The full variable domain, with the rest looked up from reference TRBV7-8 and TRBJ2-7, is GAGVSQSPRYKVAKRGQDVALRCDPISGHVSLFWYQQALGQGPEFLTYFQNEAQLDKSGLPSDRFFAERPEGSVSTLKIQRTQQEDSAVYLCASSSPGGAYEQYFGPGTRLTVT.

This chain links TRBV4-1 with TRBJ2-1, with 7 bases lining up with TRBD2. The CDR3 covers 20 residues. Germline CDR1 MGHRA, CDR2 YSYEKL. Unmatched junction bases numbered 15, after V lost 0 bases and J lost 1 base. CDR3 loop: CASSQDNLPLAGASYNEQFF. The CDR3 DNA reads as TGCGCCAGCAGCCAAGATAATCTCCCTCTTGCGGGAGCGTCCTACAATGAGCAGTTCTTC.

V usage is TRBV7-8 and J usage is TRBJ2-1, with 7 bases fitting TRBD2. In germline, CDR1 is SGHVS, CDR2 FQNEAQ. The CDR3 runs 15 residues. With 4 bases clipped from V and 4 bases from J, the junction kept 7 bases outside the gene matches. In nucleotides, the CDR3 is TGTGCCAGCAGCTGGCGGGGGAGCGAATACAATGAGCAGTTCTTC. Its translation is CASSWRGSEYNEQFF.

This clone is a singleton in its sample. This chain links TRBV11-2 with TRBJ2-1; no clear D gene. The CDR3 totals 15 residues. V was trimmed by 2 bases and J by 6 bases, leaving 14 bases between them. Germline V gene lookup returns CDR1 SGHAT and CDR2 FQNNGV. The CDR3 sequence: CASSLILNTPNEQFF. The DNA of the CDR3 is TGTGCCAGCAGCTTAATTCTGAACACGCCCAATGAGCAGTTCTTC.

This clone was observed a handful of times. V is TRBV7-3 and J is TRBJ2-1, with a weak D call TRBD2 (5 bases). CDR1 and CDR2 from the germline V gene are SGHTA and FQGTGA. The germline V and J ends were trimmed by 5 bases and 10 bases, with 24 bases remaining between them. The CDR3 length is 16 residues. The CDR3 sequence: CASSLGLSSGPMEQFF. CDR3 nucleotides: TGTGCCAGCAGCCTTGGACTTTCCTCCGGCCCTATGGAGCAGTTCTTC.

The DNA for the CDR3 is TGTGCCAGCCTTACAGGGACTAGTGGCTACACCTTC. It codes for CASLTGTSGYTF. The genes are TRBV2 and TRBJ1-2; TRBD1 is a possible D gene (6 bases). With 8 bases removed from V and 7 bases from J, the gap between germline ends came to 14 bases. The CDR3 sequence is 12 residues long. The germline V gene has CDR1 SNHLY and CDR2 FYNNEI.

As concerns this clone: Sequence at one end of the junction differs from germline and may be a read error. The genes are TRBV2 and TRBJ2-1; TRBD1 might be the D (5 bases). The CDR3 loop spans 15 amino acids. Germline V gives CDR1 SNHLY, CDR2 FYNNEI. The CDR3 DNA follows: TGTGCCAGCAGAGAAGGGGTTGGATCCTACAATGAGCAGTTCTTC. This translates into CASREGVGSYNEQFF. Supplemented by reference TRBV2 and TRBJ2-1, the full variable domain reads EPEVTQTPSHQVTQMGQEVILRCVPISNHLYFYWYRQILGQKVEFLVSFYNNEISEKSEIFDDQFSVERPDGSNFTLKIRSTKLEDSAMYFCASREGVGSYNEQFFGPGTRLTVL.

This clone appeared once. The rearrangement links TRBV2 to TRBJ2-3; TRBD2 agrees at 7 bases. With V trimmed by 3 bases and J by 3 bases, 9 bases remained unmatched. This CDR3 comprises 16 residues. Germline V lookup: CDR1 SNHLY, CDR2 FYNNEI. The CDR3 DNA reads TGTGCCAGCAGTGAGGGAACTAGCGCCTCGACAGATACGCAGTATTTT. Protein: CASSEGTSASTDTQYF.

The chain recombines TRBV13 with TRBJ2-2; 8 bases align to TRBD2. This CDR3 has 13 amino acids. The V gene end was trimmed by 5 bases and the J gene end by 9 bases; junction bases not matched to a gene: 5. Germline assignment: CDR1 PRHDT and CDR2 FYEKMQ (reference sequence). The CDR3 here is CASSLGGVRELFF. For the CDR3, the DNA is TGTGCCAGCAGCCTCGGGGGGGTTCGGGAGCTGTTTTTT.

This clone was seen only once. The chain carries TRBV27 and TRBJ2-1; the match to TRBD2 covers 7 bases. Germline values: CDR1 MNHEY, CDR2 SMNVEV (reference sequence). The CDR3 sequence is 15 residues long. V was clipped by 3 bases and J by 7 bases; unmatched bases: 9. The CDR3 region is CASSLSAGLRNEQFF. The CDR3 DNA sequence: TGTGCCAGCAGTTTGTCAGCGGGATTGAGAAATGAGCAGTTCTTC.

The rearrangement links TRBV10-3 to TRBJ2-7; 8 bases align to TRBD2. V shed 10 bases and J 2 bases; nucleotides not matched to a gene: 13. CDR3 length equals 15 residues. In germline, CDR1 is ENHRY, CDR2 SYGVKD. CDR3 amino acids: CATVSGGRFAYEQYF. The DNA of the CDR3 is TGTGCCACAGTTTCCGGCGGGAGGTTCGCCTACGAGCAGTACTTC.

The V gene is TRBV7-4, the J gene TRBJ1-2; D is uncertain. V was shortened by 5 bases and J by 4 bases, with 17 bases between the two germline ends. Per the germline V gene, CDR1 is SGHVT and CDR2 is SQSDAQ. The CDR3 runs 15 residues. The CDR3 DNA follows: TGTGCCAGCAGCCGCCCAGCTCGAAAGACCTATGGCTACACCTTC. This codes for CASSRPARKTYGYTF.

V is TRBV10-3 and J is TRBJ2-5; 10 bases map to TRBD1. Germline V gene sequence: CDR1 ENHRY, CDR2 SYGVKD. The CDR3 is made up of 16 amino acids. Unmatched junction bases numbered 7, after V lost 5 bases and J lost 1 base. The CDR3 reads CAISLGQGGTQETQYF. The CDR3 DNA reads TGTGCCATCAGTTTAGGACAGGGGGGCACCCAAGAGACCCAGTACTTC.

The chain is built from TRBV7-9 and TRBJ2-1; D unclear. V lost 6 bases, J lost 0 bases, and 12 bases lay in between. The CDR3 is 15 residues long. Germline values: CDR1 SEHNR, CDR2 FQNEAQ (reference sequence). DNA for the CDR3: TGTGCCAGCAGACCCGGCCCAAGCTCCTACAATGAGCAGTTCTTC. Its protein product is CASRPGPSSYNEQFF. Filled out from reference TRBV7-9 and TRBJ2-1, the complete variable domain reads DTGVSQNPRHKITKRGQNVTFRCDPISEHNRLYWYRQTLGQGPEFLTYFQNEAQLEKSRLLSDRFSAERPKGSFSTLEIQRTEQGDSAMYLCASRPGPSSYNEQFFGPGTRLTVL.

The V call is TRBV7-9, the J call TRBJ2-1, with 10 bases that match TRBD2. The CDR3 extends over 14 amino acids. J was trimmed by 7 bases and V by 5 bases; bases with no gene match: 5. CDR1 and CDR2 (germline): SEHNR, FQNEAQ (reference sequence). This CDR3 is CASSKPGLANEQFF. The DNA of the CDR3 is TGTGCCAGCAGCAAACCGGGACTAGCGAATGAGCAGTTCTTC.